The 21 T cell receptor beta chains reported below all come from one sample, sequenced in a study of radiation and T cells in renal cell carcinoma. Time point described: baseline pretreatment blood. Treatment of the sample: 15 Gy SBRT to primary tumor, nephrectomy 4 weeks later. Sequencing used immunoSEQ multiplex PCR; TCRdb keeps in-frame clones, though not all of them. The sample lists tens of thousands of clones, around 80% occurring once. The sequenced sample was blood, obtained from a patient whose treatment included radiotherapy and nephrectomy. The source is a man between 60 and 75 years old with renal cell carcinoma.

The CDR3 is CASSMKTQYF. CDR3 nucleotide sequence: TGTGCCAGCAGTATGAAGACCCAGTACTTC. The chain couples TRBV2 to TRBJ2-5; no definite D call. This CDR3 is built from 10 residues. The germline CDR1 and CDR2 sequences are SNHLY and FYNNEI. Trimming shortened V by 5 bases and J by 6 bases, and 4 bases separated the two germline ends.

This chain links TRBV7-9 with TRBJ2-2; no clear D gene. The CDR3 length is 13 residues. CDR1 is SEHNR, CDR2 FQNEAQ, per germline (reference sequence). CDR3 region: CCSEYENTGELFF. The CDR3 DNA is TGTTGTTCTGAGTACGAAAACACCGGGGAGCTGTTTTTT.

The chain links TRBV7-9 to TRBJ1-4; a weak D match, TRBD1 (5 bases). Per germline, CDR1 SEHNR and CDR2 FQNEAQ (reference sequence). This CDR3 contains 16 residues. Trimming took off 5 bases at V and 0 bases at J, with 13 bases between the two ends. CDR3 coding DNA: TGTGCCAGCAGCCTGGGACTGATGACAACTAATGAAAAACTGTTTTTT. It is translated as CASSLGLMTTNEKLFF.

The gene calls are TRBV19 and TRBJ2-4; 10 bases agree with TRBD1. The junction had 4 bases not matched to a gene; V was cut back by 5 bases and J by 6 bases. CDR1 is LNHDA and CDR2 is SQIVND in the germline V gene (reference sequence). The CDR3 sequence is 14 residues long. The CDR3 reads CASSPWDRGNIQYF. Here the CDR3 DNA reads TGTGCCAGTAGTCCATGGGACAGGGGAAACATTCAGTACTTC.

The V and J genes are TRBV29-1 and TRBJ2-7; TRBD2 aligns across 10 bases. V dropped 3 bases and J dropped 3; count of bases not matched to a gene: 20. Germline-derived CDR1 and CDR2 are SQVTM and ANQGSEA. This CDR3 is 19 amino acids long. Here the CDR3 DNA reads TGCAGCGTTGATCGGATTAGGGCTAGCGGGAGTACGGTCCTCTACGAGCAGTACGTC. Encoded protein: CSVDRIRASGSTVLYEQYV.

The J gene is TRBJ1-1, the V gene TRBV29-1; the D gene is possibly TRBD1 (5 bases). CDR3 size: 11 residues. The V and J ends lost 7 bases and 10 bases respectively, with 16 bases between them. Germline V gene lookup returns CDR1 SQVTM and CDR2 ANQGSEA. For the CDR3, the DNA is TGCAGCGCCGTGGACGGACAAGGAGCTTTCTTT. Translation: CSAVDGQGAFF.

V is TRBV7-2 and J is TRBJ2-5; 9 bases fit TRBD2. This CDR3 spans 16 amino acids. Per germline, CDR1 SGHTA and CDR2 FQGNSA. The V and J ends lost 1 base and 5 bases, in that order; junction bases with no gene match: 8. The DNA of the CDR3 is TGTGCCAGCAGCTTAGACGGGACTAGCCCTTGGGAGACCCAGTACTTC. It yields the protein CASSLDGTSPWETQYF.

The chain recombines TRBV11-3 with TRBJ2-7; D is undetermined. With 5 bases removed from V and 5 bases from J, the gap between germline ends came to 16 bases. The CDR3 length is 14 residues. Germline V gives CDR1 SGHNT, CDR2 YENEEA. DNA of the CDR3: TGTGCCAGCAGCGCATGTTTTGCGGTCGACGAGCAGTACGTC. Its translation is CASSACFAVDEQYV.

This clone was counted at least ten times. J is TRBJ2-3 and V is TRBV6-4, with 9 bases that match TRBD2. The trim removed 2 bases at V and 3 bases at J, leaving 3 bases unmatched. The CDR3 is made up of 15 amino acids. Germline CDR1 is MRHNA and CDR2 is SNTAGT. In nucleotides, the CDR3 is TGTGCCAGCAGTGACGGAGCGGGGGGTACAGATACGCAGTATTTT. It is translated as CASSDGAGGTDTQYF.

This clone was seen once. The chain has TRBV5-6 and TRBJ2-7; 11 positions match TRBD2. Germline loops: CDR1 SGHDT, CDR2 YYEEEE. V lost 4 bases to trimming and J lost 1 base; unmatched junction nucleotides: 4. There are 15 residues in the CDR3. As DNA, the CDR3 is TGTGCCAGCAGCCCCTGGACTAGCGGGTCCTACGAGCAGTACTTC. As protein: CASSPWTSGSYEQYF. Using reference TRBV5-6 and TRBJ2-7 for the parts outside the CDR3, the full variable domain is DAGVTQSPTHLIKTRGQQVTLRCSPKSGHDTVSWYQQALGQGPQFIFQYYEEEERQRGNFPDRFSGHQFPNYSSELNVNALLLGDSALYLCASSPWTSGSYEQYFGPGTRLTVT.

This chain links TRBV15 with TRBJ1-4, with D uncertain. Trimming took off 3 bases at V and 8 bases at J, with 13 bases between the two ends. CDR3 length: 14 amino acids. In germline, CDR1 is LNHNV, CDR2 YYDKDF (reference sequence). The CDR3 here is CATSSHGKEEKLFF. The CDR3 DNA sequence: TGTGCCACCAGCAGCCACGGGAAAGAGGAAAAACTGTTTTTT.

The rearrangement links TRBV7-2 to TRBJ1-2, with unresolved D. Germline V gene sequence: CDR1 SGHTA, CDR2 FQGNSA. Between the trimmed V and J ends, which lost 4 bases and 4 bases, there was a span of 10 bases. This CDR3 spans 13 amino acids. The CDR3 loop is CASSSPEGYGYTF. CDR3 DNA sequence: TGTGCCAGCAGCTCCCCCGAGGGCTATGGCTACACCTTC.

The CDR3 nucleotides read TGTGCCAGCAGCTTAATAGGACTTCCCTACGAGCAGTACGTC. Translation: CASSLIGLPYEQYV. The chain joins TRBV11-2 to TRBJ2-7; the D gene is possibly TRBD2 (5 bases). Deletions cut 2 bases from V and 2 bases from J, with 10 bases between. Germline-derived CDR1 and CDR2 are SGHAT and FQNNGV. The CDR3 has 14 residues.

This chain uses TRBV5-1 with TRBJ2-2; D is uncertain. V dropped 0 bases and J dropped 1 base, with 7 bases sitting between them. Germline V gene lookup returns CDR1 SGHRS and CDR2 YFSETQ. The CDR3 loop spans 15 amino acids. CDR3 sequence reads: CASSLASQNTGELFF. The CDR3 region has the DNA TGCGCCAGCAGCTTGGCCAGCCAGAACACCGGGGAGCTGTTTTTT.

This clone was detected once. V is TRBV19 and J is TRBJ1-4; D unclear. CDR1 and CDR2 from the germline V gene are LNHDA and SQIVND (reference sequence). Trimming took off 3 bases at V and 7 bases at J, with 21 bases between the two ends. The CDR3 runs to 17 residues. The CDR3 reads CASSMGSISGLSEKLFF. For the CDR3, the DNA is TGTGCCAGTAGTATGGGGTCGATATCGGGTCTGTCTGAAAAACTGTTTTTT.

This clone was observed a handful of times. The rearrangement uses TRBV13 and TRBJ2-3; D is unresolved. Germline CDR1 and CDR2: PRHDT and FYEKMQ (reference sequence). V was trimmed by 2 bases and J by 1 base, leaving 7 bases between them. There are 14 residues in the CDR3. The CDR3 bases are TGTGCCAGCAGCTTAAGGCCTGGCACAGATACGCAGTATTTT. Protein sequence: CASSLRPGTDTQYF.

The gene calls are TRBV27 and TRBJ2-7, with 7 positions matching TRBD1. The ends lost 8 bases at V and 9 bases at J; junction bases unmatched: 7. The CDR3 has 11 residues. CDR1 and CDR2 from the germline V gene are MNHEY and SMNVEV (reference sequence). The CDR3 sequence: CASRQGFRQYV. CDR3 bases: TGTGCCAGCCGACAGGGTTTTAGGCAGTACGTC.

This chain connects TRBV19 to TRBJ1-6, with 7 bases that match TRBD1. Unmatched junction bases numbered 11, after V lost 0 bases and J lost 18 bases. CDR3 length equals 14 residues. The germline CDR1 and CDR2 sequences are LNHDA and SQIVND (reference sequence). CDR3 nucleotides: TGTGCCAGTAGTATAGAGACCGGGACAGCAACCGCCCACTTT. It specifies CASSIETGTATAHF.

The J gene is TRBJ2-7, the V gene TRBV29-1, with TRBD2 identical over 8 bases. The germline V gene has CDR1 SQVTM and CDR2 ANQGSEA. Germline trimming cut 8 bases from V and 5 bases from J; bases unmatched to any gene: 8. The CDR3 totals 12 residues. This CDR3 reads CSFLGTRNEQYF. As DNA, the CDR3 is TGCAGCTTTCTCGGGACTAGAAACGAGCAGTACTTC.

This clone was detected a few times. This chain links TRBV11-3 with TRBJ2-1; 12 bases fit TRBD2. The CDR3 runs to 14 residues. V dropped 5 bases and J dropped 11; count of bases not matched to a gene: 7. The germline gives CDR1 SGHNT, CDR2 YENEEA. CDR3 loop: CASSRLGLAGQQFF. The CDR3 DNA reads TGTGCCAGCAGCCGCCTCGGACTAGCGGGACAGCAGTTCTTC.

V usage is TRBV19 and J usage is TRBJ2-3, with 13 bases identical to TRBD2. There are 16 residues in the CDR3. The trim removed 5 bases at V and 2 bases at J, leaving 4 bases unmatched. Germline values: CDR1 LNHDA, CDR2 SQIVND (reference sequence). The CDR3: CASSLGLAGVTDTQYF. CDR3 bases: TGTGCCAGTAGTCTCGGACTAGCGGGAGTCACAGATACGCAGTATTTT.